This T cell receptor beta chain is drawn from a study of beta chain features in type 1 diabetes (dated 2018 in TCRdb). Describing the broader study: No differences in mean age, gender distribution, total cell number or subset yield were found between patients and healthy donors. In the study, recently diagnosed type 1 diabetes patients and matched healthy donors were compared on the TCRB repertoires of their sorted circulating CD4+ T cell subsets. A total of approximately 99,000,000 sorted cells were examined across all samples, and RNA yield correlated strongly with the number of cells per subset. Regulatory and stem cell-like memory subsets were obtained from only 8 patients and roughly 8 healthy donors, while naive and central memory subsets were obtained from all 30 or so donors. The study at large found these results: In all four CD4+ subsets, TCRB CDR3 length was moderately but significantly shorter in type 1 diabetes patients. Because cDNA rather than genomic DNA was sequenced, highly expressing activated cells could have been over-represented, although no difference in activation and CD3 levels was found between groups. HLA sub-analyses involved small numbers of individuals, so any influence of HLA type on TCRB rearrangement remained unresolved. The naive, central memory and regulatory TCRB repertoires appeared to resemble one another more closely among patients than among healthy donors. Shorter templates might be favored by PCR, yet because patient and control samples were amplified and corrected together, any such skew would affect both groups equally. Fewer insertions and more nucleotide deletions at VDJ recombination sites were observed in patients with type 1 diabetes, implying thymic rearrangement abnormalities.

Via the germline V gene, CDR1 is SGHTA and CDR2 FQGNSA. Trimming at the junction amounts to 5 bases on V and 5 bases on J, and the germline ends lie 6 bases apart. The CDR3, from cysteine to phenylalanine, totals 12 residues. CDR3 DNA is the only sequence kept; it has 36 bases, read in frame from the first base. From each donor, a single peripheral blood sample of 95 to 150 mL on average was drawn into heparinised tubes. A BD FACSAria II was used to sort naive, central memory, regulatory and stem cell-like memory CD4+ T cells with a panel that included CD45RO, CCR7, CD25, CD127, CD95 and CD27. A purity above 95% was achieved for all sorted populations. Right away, PBMCs were isolated by Lymphoprep density gradient centrifugation and were stained directly, with no culture step. So that batch effects would be minimized, each experiment stained and sorted samples in pairs, pairing one healthy donor with one patient.

All of the isolated RNA was reverse transcribed with the High Capacity cDNA Reverse Transcription Kit, so expressed TCRB transcripts were sequenced. Naive, central memory and regulatory T cell samples underwent deep immunoSEQ sequencing, averaging roughly 3.4 million total reads per sample. Sorted cells were lysed in RLT buffer, and RNA was extracted using DNase-treated RNeasy Micro or Mini kits according to cell number. To prevent cross-contamination, each cell subset was processed individually, whereas patient and healthy donor samples were processed jointly. Using the immunoSEQ multiplex PCR, TCRB sequences were amplified from cDNA into 87-bp fragments spanning the CDR3 region. Sequencing of the amplicons was done on the Illumina HiSeq platform. Turning to the authors' computational methods: PCR bias was corrected computationally using synthetic template baselines, and reads within Hamming distance 2 were collapsed, with unmergeable singletons discarded. Reads were aligned against IMGT so that V, D and J genes, CDR3 length and insertions or deletions at six rearrangement sites could be assigned. Within each subset, clonotype counts were normalized to sorted cell number, and only after that were true diversity and Gini coefficients computed with the tcR R package. The overlap coefficient, calculated on TCRB nucleotide sequences, was used to measure repertoire sharing. Out-of-frame TCRB sequences from naive cells were analyzed as a proxy for the pre-selection repertoire. What TCRdb holds here is the immuneACCESS table cut down to in-frame rearrangements. Part of the clones is not present; checked against another copy, under half of the missing clones reflect an unresolved V gene, and the others are unexplained. V and J calls and clone size are those listed in that table; D and trimming were worked out from the DNA. Counted in this sample were hundreds of thousands of clones; 25% to 35% of them appeared once. 0.065% of the sample is held by the ten biggest clonotypes.

As to this clone: Its antigen is not yet known. Qualities for individual bases were not recorded, and no much larger clone is one base off. The same CDR3 also results from other DNA sequences found in this sample.

The receptor comes from a man younger than 35 in good health. The V and J segments used are TRBV7-2 and TRBJ2-2; a confident D gene designation cannot be given. Sequencing was done on a sample of naive CD4+ T cells from blood. What the cell subset or site label conveys for this sample: true naive CD4+ T cells. CDR3 reads: CASSPRTGELFF. The bases read TGTGCCAGCAGCCCAAGAACCGGGGAGCTGTTTTTT.